These 27 T cell receptor beta chains were sequenced from one sample in a study of cytomegalovirus exposure and HLA in healthy donors. Clones were sequenced by immunoSEQ multiplex PCR, and TCRdb holds only the in-frame ones, with some missing. The profile shows about 88,000 clones, less than 90% of them singletons. Sequenced input: PBMCs. These receptors came from a woman under 30 in good health and CMV-seropositive.

The gene calls are TRBV2 and TRBJ2-3, with a tentative D call TRBD1 (5 bases). Germline-derived CDR1 and CDR2 are SNHLY and FYNNEI. V shed 5 bases and J shed 0 bases, with 12 bases lying between them. The length of the CDR3 is 15 residues. The CDR3 DNA reads TGTGCCAGCAGTTATCTACGACAGAGCACAGATACGCAGTATTTT. This translates into CASSYLRQSTDTQYF.

V usage is TRBV14 and J usage is TRBJ1-3; tentatively, D is TRBD1 (5 bases). Germline assignment: CDR1 SGHDN and CDR2 FVKESK. The CDR3 extends over 14 amino acids. V was trimmed by 1 base and J by 8 bases, leaving 12 bases between them. As DNA, the CDR3 is TGTGCCAGCAGCCAAGTCAGCAGGGCGGACACCATATATTTT. Amino acids: CASSQVSRADTIYF. Together with reference TRBV14 and TRBJ1-3, the CDR3 gives the full variable domain: EAGVTQFPSHSVIEKGQTVTLRCDPISGHDNLYWYRRVMGKEIKFLLHFVKESKQDESGMPNNRFLAERTGGTYSTLKVQPAELEDSGVYFCASSQVSRADTIYFGEGSWLTVV.

V is TRBV4-1 and J is TRBJ2-3, with 9 bases identical to TRBD2. Germline-derived CDR1 and CDR2 are MGHRA and YSYEKL. This CDR3 comprises 16 residues. V was pared by 1 base and J by 0 bases, with 2 bases of the junction left unmatched. The CDR3 bases are TGCGCCAGCAGCCAAGCGCTAGCGGGGAGCACAGATACGCAGTATTTT. It encodes CASSQALAGSTDTQYF.

The rearrangement joins TRBV19 to TRBJ1-1; D might be TRBD1 (5 bases). The germline CDR1 and CDR2 sequences are LNHDA and SQIVND (reference sequence). Deletions cut 1 base from V and 6 bases from J, with 18 bases between. The CDR3 is made up of 16 amino acids. CDR3 sequence (DNA): TGTGCCAGTAGTATAGCGGGGGAACCCGGCGGAGCTGAAGCTTTCTTT. It translates to CASSIAGEPGGAEAFF. Looking up the rest from reference TRBV19 and TRBJ1-1 gives the full variable domain: DGGITQSPKYLFRKEGQNVTLSCEQNLNHDAMYWYRQDPGQGLRLIYYSQIVNDFQKGDIAEGYSVSREKKESFPLTVTSAQKNPTAFYLCASSIAGEPGGAEAFFGQGTRLTVV.

The CDR3 DNA reads TGTGCCAGCAGCTTCAATACCGGGACAGGGATCTCTGGGGCCAACGTCCTGACTTTC. It specifies CASSFNTGTGISGANVLTF. The rearrangement links TRBV7-8 to TRBJ2-6, with TRBD1 identical over 9 bases. Looked up from germline, CDR1 is SGHVS and CDR2 is FQNEAQ. There are 19 residues in the CDR3. Losses at the gene ends were 3 bases for V and 0 bases for J; bases not matched to a gene: 9.

The rearrangement links TRBV6-6 to TRBJ2-5; D is undetermined. The V end lost 6 bases, the J end lost 5 bases, and 13 bases lay between the germline ends. The CDR3 is 13 residues long. Germline V gene sequence: CDR1 MNHNY, CDR2 SVGAGI (reference sequence). DNA for the CDR3: TGTGCCAGCAGCCCTCCGGGTGGGGAGACCCAGTACTTC. Translated, it gives CASSPPGGETQYF.

The chain employs TRBV19 and TRBJ1-5; 7 nucleotides agree with TRBD1. The length of the CDR3 is 14 residues. CDR1 and CDR2 from the germline V gene are LNHDA and SQIVND (reference sequence). Losses at the gene ends were 8 bases for V and 1 base for J; bases not matched to a gene: 5. CDR3 bases: TGTGCCAGTCTGGGACAGAGCAGCAATCAGCCCCAGCATTTT. Translating it yields CASLGQSSNQPQHF.

The rearrangement uses TRBV28 and TRBJ2-7; TRBD1 agrees at 11 bases. This CDR3 comprises 13 residues. Trimming took 5 bases from V and 6 from J; bases not matched to a gene: 3. Germline V gene data show CDR1 as MDHEN and CDR2 as SYDVKM. In DNA form, the CDR3 reads TGTGCCAGCAGTCCGGGACAGGGGGTCGAGCAGTACTTC. Protein sequence: CASSPGQGVEQYF.

This rearrangement joins TRBV11-2 to TRBJ1-6; the D gene is possibly TRBD1 (6 bases). The length of the CDR3 is 13 residues. V gave up 0 bases and J gave up 14 bases, with 11 bases separating them. Per germline, CDR1 SGHAT and CDR2 FQNNGV. CDR3 sequence reads: CASSLEGRGTLHF. The CDR3 region has the DNA TGTGCCAGCAGCTTAGAGGGCAGGGGAACCCTCCACTTT.

The chain recombines TRBV27 with TRBJ2-7, with TRBD1 identical over 8 bases. V lost 6 bases to trimming and J lost 2 bases; unmatched junction nucleotides: 9. The germline gives CDR1 MNHEY, CDR2 SMNVEV (reference sequence). CDR3 length: 15 residues. This CDR3 is CASRGATGGAYEQYF. As DNA, the CDR3 is TGTGCCAGCAGGGGGGCCACAGGGGGAGCCTACGAGCAGTACTTC.

The V call is TRBV6-5, the J call TRBJ2-7; weak D call: TRBD2 (5 bases). CDR1 and CDR2 (germline): MNHEY, SVGAGI. V was pared by 0 bases and J by 2 bases, with 11 bases between. This CDR3 region has 15 residues. CDR3 protein: CASSYSWTDTYEQYF. DNA for the CDR3: TGTGCCAGCAGTTACTCCTGGACTGACACCTACGAGCAGTACTTC.

This clone was recorded only once. The rearrangement links TRBV4-3 to TRBJ1-1; possibly TRBD1 for D (6 bases). Deletions cut 3 bases from V and 1 base from J, with 24 bases between. This CDR3 is 19 amino acids long. CDR1 is LGHNA, CDR2 YSLEER, per germline. The CDR3 sequence is CASSHGAGMYRERNTEAFF. CDR3 sequence (DNA): TGCGCCAGCAGCCACGGAGCGGGAATGTACAGGGAAAGGAACACTGAAGCTTTCTTT.

This clone came up a few times. The CDR3 sequence: CASSVGLAGGYGGELFF. In DNA, the CDR3 is TGTGCCAGCAGCGTCGGACTAGCGGGGGGATATGGCGGGGAGCTGTTTTTT. J is TRBJ2-2 and V is TRBV9, with 14 bases fitting TRBD2. CDR3 length: 17 amino acids. Germline CDR1 is SGDLS and CDR2 is YYNGEE. J was trimmed by 7 bases and V by 2 bases; bases with no gene match: 7.

The rearrangement uses TRBV7-2 and TRBJ1-1; D not certain. Germline V gene lookup returns CDR1 SGHTA and CDR2 FQGNSA. Between the trimmed V and J ends, which lost 1 base and 4 bases, there was a span of 10 bases. The CDR3 spans 14 residues. The CDR3 loop is CASSLVPGSTEAFF. The CDR3 DNA reads TGTGCCAGCAGCTTAGTCCCCGGGAGCACTGAAGCTTTCTTT.

The rearrangement uses TRBV7-5 and TRBJ1-1. TRBV7-5 is given as a pseudogene. The CDR3 loop spans 14 amino acids. For the CDR3, the DNA is TGTGCCAGAAGCCCAGTGGTTTCGGGCACTGAAGCTTTCTTT. Its translation: CARSPVVSGTEAFF.

This chain connects TRBV19 to TRBJ1-5; D is possibly TRBD1 (5 bases). This CDR3 contains 15 residues. Germline V gene sequence: CDR1 LNHDA, CDR2 SQIVND (reference sequence). The V gene lost 8 bases and the J gene lost 1 base, with 15 bases spanning the gap. In DNA form, the CDR3 reads TGTGCCAGTGTCGGACACGCCTTGAGCAATCAGCCCCAGCATTTT. Amino acids: CASVGHALSNQPQHF.

The rearrangement uses TRBV5-1 and TRBJ2-4; a weak D match, TRBD2 (5 bases). Trimming pared 5 bases from V and 1 base from J, leaving 7 bases between. The length of the CDR3 is 13 residues. The V gene's germline CDR1 is SGHRS and CDR2 YFSETQ. CDR3 coding DNA: TGCGCCAGCAGTGGGGAGGCCAAAAACATTCAGTACTTC. Translation: CASSGEAKNIQYF.

The chain is built from TRBV27 and TRBJ2-3; 10 bases line up with TRBD1. V trimming: 3 bases; J trimming: 4 bases; junction bases outside the gene matches: 13. This CDR3 is 18 amino acids long. Germline V CDR1 and CDR2: MNHEY, SMNVEV (reference sequence). The CDR3 DNA follows: TGTGCCAGCAGTTTTCTGGACAGGGGGTCTCGATCAGCAGATACGCAGTATTTT. Protein sequence: CASSFLDRGSRSADTQYF.

This chain joins TRBV5-1 and TRBJ2-2, with TRBD1 identical over 8 bases. V trimming: 5 bases; J trimming: 1 base; junction bases outside the gene matches: 7. CDR1 SGHRS and CDR2 YFSETQ come from the germline V gene. The CDR3 totals 16 residues. DNA of the CDR3: TGCGCCAGCAGTTTCCTCGGGACAGGGAACACCGGGGAGCTGTTTTTT. Amino acids: CASSFLGTGNTGELFF.

The chain has TRBV9 and TRBJ2-3; D gene uncertain. Trimming took 3 bases from V and 2 from J, leaving 16 bases between them. The V gene's germline CDR1 is SGDLS and CDR2 YYNGEE. The CDR3 runs 16 residues. Written as DNA, the CDR3 is TGTGCCAGCAGCGGAGGTAGCTCTACCCCCACAGATACGCAGTATTTT. Its protein product is CASSGGSSTPTDTQYF.

This clone has more than one count but fewer than ten. This rearrangement joins TRBV4-1 to TRBJ1-2, with TRBD1 identical over 12 bases. The CDR3 extends over 15 amino acids. The V gene end was trimmed by 0 bases and the J gene end by 7 bases; junction bases not matched to a gene: 3. The V gene's germline CDR1 is MGHRA and CDR2 YSYEKL. This CDR3 reads CASSQEGQGAGGYTF. The CDR3, as DNA: TGCGCCAGCAGCCAAGAGGGACAGGGGGCGGGTGGCTACACCTTC.

J is TRBJ1-6 and V is TRBV2, with TRBD1 identical over 7 bases. The junction had 8 bases not matched to a gene; V was cut back by 6 bases and J by 6 bases. Germline V CDR1 and CDR2: SNHLY, FYNNEI. The CDR3 is 15 amino acids. CDR3 protein: CASREQGPINSPLHF. CDR3 nucleotides: TGTGCCAGCAGAGAACAGGGGCCGATTAATTCACCCCTCCACTTT.

The chain has TRBV28 and TRBJ1-4, with D possibly TRBD1 on 6 matching bases. Between the trimmed V and J ends, which lost 2 bases and 8 bases, there was a span of 15 bases. Germline CDR1 reads MDHEN; CDR2 reads SYDVKM. This CDR3 region has 15 residues. CDR3 bases: TGTGCCAGCAGTTTAGTACAGGGTATGGGGGAAAAACTGTTTTTT. Translation gives CASSLVQGMGEKLFF.

This clone was counted a few times. This chain uses TRBV28 with TRBJ1-3, with TRBD1 identical over 8 bases. CDR1 is MDHEN, CDR2 SYDVKM, per germline. CDR3 length: 14 amino acids. V was clipped by 5 bases and J by 4 bases; unmatched bases: 4. Written as DNA, the CDR3 is TGTGCCAGCAGTGGACAGGGAGGAGGAAACACCATATATTTT. Its protein product is CASSGQGGGNTIYF.

The chain is built from TRBV5-1 and TRBJ2-7; D might be TRBD1 (6 bases). V lost 4 bases and J lost 5, with 7 bases in between. CDR1 and CDR2 (germline): SGHRS, YFSETQ. The CDR3 covers 11 residues. CDR3 in DNA: TGCGCCAGCAGCGGACAGAACGAGCAGTACTTC. This sequence encodes CASSGQNEQYF.

The chain uses TRBV2 and TRBJ2-1; 12 positions agree with TRBD2. This CDR3 comprises 15 residues. V lost 2 bases, J lost 9 bases, and 5 bases stayed unmatched. The V gene's germline CDR1 is SNHLY and CDR2 FYNNEI. DNA of the CDR3: TGTGCCAGCAGTGAATCTAGCGGGGGGGCCTTTGAGCAGTTCTTC. As protein: CASSESSGGAFEQFF.

This chain connects TRBV18 to TRBJ2-1, with D unresolved. The germline gives CDR1 KGHSH, CDR2 LQKENI. The V end was cut by 2 bases, the J end by 8 bases, with 7 bases between. The CDR3 runs 12 residues. The CDR3 DNA reads as TGTGCCAGCTCACCAAGCCGGGATGAGCAGTTCTTC. This encodes CASSPSRDEQFF.